This passage covers 4 T cell receptor beta chains from one sample sequenced in a study of siplizumab effects on memory and regulatory T cells. Only in-frame clones appear in the TCRdb table, and some are missing; sequencing was by immunoSEQ multiplex PCR. The sample carries 94,000 or so clones, roughly 93% recorded once. Sequenced sample: CD8+ T cells sorted from blood. The receptors come from a human donor in good health.

V is TRBV27 and J is TRBJ2-7; the D gene is possibly TRBD2 (7 bases). The CDR3 sequence is 15 residues long. Germline V gene lookup returns CDR1 MNHEY and CDR2 SMNVEV (reference sequence). Trimming left V 7 bases short and J 5 bases short, with 21 bases between. CDR3 sequence (DNA): TGTGCCAGCAAGACTATCGGGGGGCTTATCGACGAGCAGTACTTC. This codes for CASKTIGGLIDEQYF.

The J gene is TRBJ2-7, the V gene TRBV7-2, with 12 bases that match TRBD1. Losses at the gene ends were 5 bases for V and 2 bases for J; bases not matched to a gene: 7. From germline, CDR1 is SGHTA and CDR2 FQGNSA. The CDR3 loop spans 16 amino acids. The CDR3 sequence: CASSGWDRGQTYEQYF. The CDR3 DNA follows: TGTGCCAGCAGCGGGTGGGACAGGGGGCAAACCTACGAGCAGTACTTC.

This chain connects TRBV13 to TRBJ2-3; D ambiguous. Germline V lookup: CDR1 PRHDT, CDR2 FYEKMQ (reference sequence). The CDR3 covers 15 residues. Trimming pared 2 bases from V and 0 bases from J, leaving 9 bases between. CDR3 nucleotides: TGTGCCAGCAGCTTAAGGGCAGCTAGCACAGATACGCAGTATTTT. Protein: CASSLRAASTDTQYF.

The chain carries TRBV5-1 and TRBJ2-7; unclear D gene. Trimming cost V 3 bases and J 0 bases, with 7 bases left between them. Germline lookup yields CDR1 SGHRS and CDR2 YFSETQ. The CDR3 is 13 amino acids. The CDR3 coding sequence is TGCGCCAGCAGCTCTCAAAGCTCCTACGAGCAGTACTTC. This encodes CASSSQSSYEQYF.